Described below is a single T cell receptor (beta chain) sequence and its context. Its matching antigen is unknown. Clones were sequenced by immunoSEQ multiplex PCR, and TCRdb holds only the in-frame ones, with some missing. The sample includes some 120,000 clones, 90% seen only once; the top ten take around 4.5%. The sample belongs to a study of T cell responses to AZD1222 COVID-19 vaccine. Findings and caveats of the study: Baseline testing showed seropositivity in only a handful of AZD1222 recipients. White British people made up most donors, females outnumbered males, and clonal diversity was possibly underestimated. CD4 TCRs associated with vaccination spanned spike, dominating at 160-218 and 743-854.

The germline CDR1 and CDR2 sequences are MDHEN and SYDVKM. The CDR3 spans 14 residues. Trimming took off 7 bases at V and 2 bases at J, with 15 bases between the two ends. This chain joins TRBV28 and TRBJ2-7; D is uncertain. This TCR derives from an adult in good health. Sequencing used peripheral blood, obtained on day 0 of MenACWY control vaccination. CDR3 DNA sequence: TGTGCCAGCAACCCACCGGGTCTAGCCTACGAGCAGTACTTC. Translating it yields CASNPPGLAYEQYF.